This T cell receptor beta chain is from a study of Ad26.COV2.S vaccination and SARS-CoV-2 variants. Turning to the study itself: Ad26.COV2.S was injected intramuscularly once or twice, 56 days apart.

TCRdb's table, derived via immunoSEQ multiplex PCR, lists solely in-frame clones and lacks some. The sample consists of about 420,000 clones, 85% to 90% of them appearing once. As for treatment: 15 to 20 received Ad26.COV2.S at low or high dose, single or two shots; roughly five received placebo; per-sample allocation not given. Sampling was done on day 63 after the first vaccine or placebo injection. Cohort 1b enrolled adults aged 18-55 years in Boston. This TCR came from a person between 18 and 65 years old who received the Ad26.COV2.S COVID-19 vaccine or a placebo. Sequences were derived from peripheral blood, sampled in a trial of Ad26.COV2.S vaccine versus placebo.

CDR3 sequence reads: CASSARQGNTDTQYF. CDR3 in DNA: TGTGCCAGCAGCGCCCGACAGGGGAACACAGATACGCAGTATTTT. The V and J genes are TRBV9 and TRBJ2-3; 8 nucleotides match TRBD1. This CDR3 has 15 residues. V was pared by 3 bases and J by 2 bases, with 5 bases of the junction left unmatched. Germline CDR1 and CDR2: SGDLS and YYNGEE.